Listed below are T cell receptor beta chains from one sample, sequenced in a study of Graves' ophthalmopathy and Graves' hyperthyroidism. MiXCR, run by TCRdb on the multiplex PCR reads, gives a single entry per CDR3 protein. The sample carries about 550,000 distinct CDR3 sequences, about 40% recorded once. Material: peripheral blood or thyroid tissue (not recorded which). The receptors come from an adult man with Graves' hyperthyroidism. Each CDR3 is given with its conserved first and last residue. A D gene is named only where the DNA matches it firmly. Expanded clones are given a class, and other clones once, few, many or no size at all.

size,J,D,V,DNA,CDR3
-,TRBJ1-2,-,TRBV7-9,TGTGCCAGCAGCGCCGGACTAGCGGGCTACACCTTC,CASSAGLAGYTF
many,TRBJ2-5,-,TRBV24-1,TGTGCCACCAGTGACCCCACGCCGGGGGAGACCCAGTACTTC,CATSDPTPGETQYF
-,TRBJ2-5,TRBD2,TRBV29-1,TGCAGCCCTGGACTAGCGTTTGAGACCCAGTACTTC,CSPGLAFETQYF
-,TRBJ2-7,TRBD2,TRBV7-6,TGTGCCAGCAGCCCCCTAACTAGCGGGGGGATCAATGAGCAGTACTTC,CASSPLTSGGINEQYF
few,TRBJ1-1,-,TRBV13,TGTGCCAGCAGCTTAGGTGTGGTGGCCAGGAACACTGAAGCTTTCTTT,CASSLGVVARNTEAFF
many,TRBJ1-6,-,TRBV5-8,TGTGCCAGCAGCTTGGAGAGTCGTTCACCCCTCCACTTT,CASSLESRSPLHF
-,TRBJ1-2,TRBD1,TRBV12-3/TRBV12-4,TGTGCCAGCAGCCAACGGGACAGAAACAACTATGGCTACACCTTC,CASSQRDRNNYGYTF
few,TRBJ2-7,TRBD1,TRBV27,TGTGCCAGCAGTTTAAAGGACAGGGGTAACTACGAGCAGTACTTC,CASSLKDRGNYEQYF
-,TRBJ1-5,-,TRBV6-5,TGTGCCAGCAGTTCACATAGGGGCAATCAGCCCCAGCATTTT,CASSSHRGNQPQHF
-,TRBJ2-7,TRBD2,TRBV7-4,TGTGCCAGCACGGGGACTAGCGGGAGACAAGCCTACGAGCAGTACTTC,CASTGTSGRQAYEQYF
many,TRBJ1-4,-,TRBV2,TGTGCCAGCAGAGTTCCCAGGTCTAATGAAAAACTGTTTTTT,CASRVPRSNEKLFF
many,TRBJ1-1,TRBD1,TRBV7-2,TGTGCCAGCAGACCTGGGACAGTGAACACTGAAGCTTTCTTT,CASRPGTVNTEAFF
-,TRBJ2-7,TRBD2,TRBV4-1,TGCGCCAGCAGCCCCTCTAGCGGCAATCCCTACGAGCAGTACTTC,CASSPSSGNPYEQYF
-,TRBJ2-3,TRBD2,TRBV19,TGTGCCAGTATGGATCTAGCGGGGGACCGGGATACGCAGTATTTT,CASMDLAGDRDTQYF
many,TRBJ1-5,TRBD1,TRBV11-2,TGTGCCAGCAGCCCCACCGGGACAGGGAATCAGCCCCAGCATTTT,CASSPTGTGNQPQHF
many,TRBJ2-7,TRBD1,TRBV5-8,TGTGCCAGCAGCACTGGGACAGACTCCTACGAGCAGTACTTC,CASSTGTDSYEQYF
-,TRBJ2-5,-,TRBV10-3,TGTGCCATCAGTCCAGGTCAGATGGAGACCCAGTACTTC,CAISPGQMETQYF
many,TRBJ1-5,-,TRBV7-9,TGTGCCAGCAGCTTAGGAGCGGCCGCGGGTCAGCCCCAGCATTTT,CASSLGAAAGQPQHF
many,TRBJ2-5,-,TRBV12-3/TRBV12-4,TGTGCCAGCAGCCGCGACAGGACGGAGACCCAGTACTTC,CASSRDRTETQYF
many,TRBJ1-5,-,TRBV2,TGTGCCAGCAGTGAAGGGAGGGGCCGGAATCAGCCCCAGCATTTT,CASSEGRGRNQPQHF
-,TRBJ2-7,-,TRBV6-6,TGTGCCAGCAGTTACTTTTCGGGGGACAATGAGCAGTACTTC,CASSYFSGDNEQYF
-,TRBJ1-2,TRBD1,TRBV10-3,TGTGCCATCAGTGAGGGACAGGGGGCCGGTGATGGCTACACCTTC,CAISEGQGAGDGYTF
few,TRBJ1-5,-,TRBV18,TGTGCCAGCTCACCCCTAAATAGCAATCAGCCCCAGCATTTT,CASSPLNSNQPQHF
many,TRBJ2-7,TRBD1,TRBV20-1,TGCAGTGCTAGAGGACAGGGGGGCCCGAGCGTCTACGAGCAGTACTTC,CSARGQGGPSVYEQYF
many,TRBJ2-7,-,TRBV19,TGTGCCAGTAGTATAAATTGGGGATCCTACGAGCAGTACTTC,CASSINWGSYEQYF
-,TRBJ2-3,-,TRBV2,TGTGCCAGCAGTGACCGGGGACAAAGCACAGATACGCAGTATTTT,CASSDRGQSTDTQYF
many,TRBJ2-3,-,TRBV29-1,TGCAGCGTTGAAGCGGAGTCGGATACGCAGTATTTT,CSVEAESDTQYF
many,TRBJ1-2,TRBD1,TRBV7-9,TGTGCCAGCAGCTTAGCCCGGACAGGGAACGACTATGGCTACACCTTC,CASSLARTGNDYGYTF
many,TRBJ2-2,-,TRBV28,TGTGCCAGCAGCCGGACTACCGGGGAGCTGTTTTTT,CASSRTTGELFF
few,TRBJ2-5,TRBD2,TRBV20-1,TGCAGTGCCCCGGGACTAGCGGGAGGCCCAAAAGAGACCCAGTACTTC,CSAPGLAGGPKETQYF